These 11 T cell receptor beta chains were sequenced from one sample in a study of tumor-infiltrating lymphocytes in localized non-small cell lung cancer (dated by TCRdb to the early 2020s). Preparation of the library involved the immunoSEQ multiplex PCR assay. In TCRdb, the immuneACCESS table is reduced to in-frame sequences with V and J assigned. These tables do not hold every clone; where another copy was compared, an unresolved V gene accounts for under half, and the others remain unexplained. In all, the sample holds approximately 15,000 clones, and about 70% of those were seen once. 6.5% of the sample lies in the top ten. The source material was lung tumor tissue. These receptors came from a human donor with non-small cell lung cancer.

This chain links TRBV30 with TRBJ2-5; TRBD1 matches at 7 bases. The end of the DNA is better explained by TRBJ2-7, so the J call may be wrong. The CDR3 loop spans 15 amino acids. The V gene's germline CDR1 is GTSNPN and CDR2 SVGIG (reference sequence). DNA of the CDR3: TGTGCCTGGAGTGTGGGACAGCCGTCAACCTACGAGCAGTACTTC. Amino acids: CAWSVGQPSTYEQYF.

V and J are TRBV4-2 and TRBJ1-2; weak D call: TRBD1 (6 bases). V lost 4 bases and J 7 bases, leaving 13 bases between the germline ends. CDR1 is LGHNA and CDR2 is YNFKEQ in the germline V gene. This CDR3 region has 13 residues. For the CDR3, the DNA is TGTGCCAGCAGCCCCGGACAGTTTCTTGGCTACACCTTC. Amino acids: CASSPGQFLGYTF.

The chain employs TRBV7-2 and TRBJ1-1; possible D gene TRBD1, 6 bases. There are 15 residues in the CDR3. Trimming removed 1 base from V and 2 bases from J, with 11 bases in between. Germline assignment: CDR1 SGHTA and CDR2 FQGNSA. In DNA form, the CDR3 reads TGTGCCAGCAGCTTAGGGAACAGGGTCAACACTGAAGCTTTCTTT. It codes for CASSLGNRVNTEAFF.

The V gene is TRBV5-8, the J gene TRBJ2-7; D may correspond to TRBD1 or TRBD2 (5 bases each). Per the germline V gene, CDR1 is SGHTS and CDR2 is YDEGEE. V was cut by 4 bases and J by 3 bases, with 17 bases left in between. This CDR3 has 15 residues. In DNA form, the CDR3 reads TGTGCCAGCAGCCGGGAAGGGGATTCTGGCTACGAGCAGTACTTC. Its translation: CASSREGDSGYEQYF.

The gene calls are TRBV19 and TRBJ2-2, with 7 bases matching TRBD2. The CDR3 extends over 15 amino acids. Trimming at V came to 8 bases and at J to 1 base, leaving 7 bases not matched to a gene. Germline V gene sequence: CDR1 LNHDA, CDR2 SQIVND (reference sequence). This CDR3 reads CASSSSGMNTGELFF. The CDR3 DNA is TGTGCCAGTTCATCTAGCGGAATGAACACCGGGGAGCTGTTTTTT. Filled out from reference TRBV19 and TRBJ2-2, the complete variable domain reads DGGITQSPKYLFRKEGQNVTLSCEQNLNHDAMYWYRQDPGQGLRLIYYSQIVNDFQKGDIAEGYSVSREKKESFPLTVTSAQKNPTAFYLCASSSSGMNTGELFFGEGSRLTVL.

This sequence joins TRBV4-1 and TRBJ2-1, with D maybe TRBD1 (7 bases). Between the trimmed V and J ends, which lost 1 base and 9 bases, there was a span of 16 bases. Looked up from germline, CDR1 is MGHRA and CDR2 is YSYEKL. This CDR3 is 15 amino acids long. The CDR3 nucleotides read TGCGCCAGCAGCCAAGGGATGGAGGGGGCCCTTGAGCAGTTCTTC. Protein sequence: CASSQGMEGALEQFF.

The chain has TRBV4-2 and TRBJ2-7, with D hard to call. Per the germline V gene, CDR1 is LGHNA and CDR2 is YNFKEQ. Trimming stripped 1 base from V and 4 bases from J, with 11 bases between. CDR3 length: 14 amino acids. As DNA, the CDR3 is TGTGCCAGCAGCCAAGGTGAAACCGGGTACGAGCAGTACTTC. This translates into CASSQGETGYEQYF.

The gene calls are TRBV5-1 and TRBJ2-1; TRBD2 matches at 9 bases. The CDR3 runs to 16 residues. After removal of 4 bases from V and 2 bases from J, the junction contained 7 bases not matched to a gene. CDR1 is SGHRS, CDR2 YFSETQ, per germline. The CDR3 DNA reads as TGCGCCAGCAGCCGGGAGCGGGGGGACCCCTACAATGAGCAGTTCTTC. Translated: CASSRERGDPYNEQFF.

The genes are TRBV7-2 and TRBJ1-3; TRBD1 matches at 7 bases. Per germline, CDR1 SGHTA and CDR2 FQGNSA. CDR3 size: 15 residues. With V trimmed by 5 bases and J by 2 bases, 6 bases remained unmatched. The chain's CDR3 is CASSRDREAGNTIYF. CDR3 in DNA: TGTGCCAGCAGCAGAGACAGGGAGGCTGGAAACACCATATATTTT.

CDR3 DNA: TGTGCCAGCAGTGTCCAGGGAGAGGGGGGCTACACCTTC. This sequence encodes CASSVQGEGGYTF. The V and J genes are TRBV6-1 and TRBJ1-2, with TRBD1 as a possible D gene (5 bases). CDR1 and CDR2 (germline): MNHNS, SASEGT. The V end was cut by 4 bases, the J end by 8 bases, with 14 bases between. The CDR3 has 13 residues.

The rearrangement joins TRBV30 to TRBJ2-7; weak D call: TRBD2 (7 bases). The CDR3 is made up of 12 amino acids. The V gene lost 8 bases and the J gene lost 6 bases, with 17 bases spanning the gap. Germline CDR1 reads GTSNPN; CDR2 reads SVGIG (reference sequence). CDR3 sequence (DNA): TGTGCCCGCGAGGGGGGGTGGGGCGAGCAGTACTTC. Protein: CAREGGWGEQYF.